The 3 T cell receptor beta chains below all came from one sample that was sequenced in a study of shared clonotypes between healthy human individuals. The data were produced by immunoSEQ multiplex PCR, yet TCRdb's version contains in-frame clones alone and is incomplete. The data show roughly 530,000 clones, roughly 95% seen once. Material: naive CD4+ T cells sorted from blood. The subset denotes: CD45RA+ positively selected. The receptor set was obtained from a woman in her thirties in good health.

V usage is TRBV6-6 and J usage is TRBJ2-7; a weak D match, TRBD1 (6 bases). This CDR3 contains 14 residues. Germline-derived CDR1 and CDR2 are MNHNY and SVGAGI (reference sequence). V lost 7 bases to trimming and J lost 0 bases, with 13 bases between them. The CDR3 DNA follows: TGTGCCAGCAAGGTAACAGGGTCCTCCTACGAGCAGTACTTC. This gives the protein CASKVTGSSYEQYF.

The chain is built from TRBV5-1 and TRBJ1-6; maybe TRBD1 (6 bases). Germline V lookup: CDR1 SGHRS, CDR2 YFSETQ. Trimming removed 4 bases from V and 7 bases from J, with 18 bases in between. This CDR3 has 16 amino acids. CDR3 sequence: CASSPGGQLRNSPLHF. The CDR3 nucleotides are TGCGCCAGCAGCCCCGGGGGACAACTGAGGAATTCACCCCTCCACTTT.

This chain links TRBV5-1 with TRBJ2-7, with D perhaps matching TRBD1 (5 bases). V lost 0 bases, J lost 1 base, and 14 bases lay in between. The length of the CDR3 is 16 residues. Germline V gene data show CDR1 as SGHRS and CDR2 as YFSETQ. The CDR3 here is CASSLDEEKGSYEQYF. The CDR3 nucleotides read TGCGCCAGCAGCTTGGATGAAGAAAAGGGGTCCTACGAGCAGTACTTC.